The 23 T cell receptor beta chains presented below share a single source sample, sequenced in a study of T cells in Graves' hyperthyroidism and ophthalmopathy. It was RNA transcripts that yielded the amplified TCR beta CDR3 regions. Primed by the HTBI set, a first-round RT-PCR was run on the TCR CDR3. TCRdb called the multiplex PCR reads again in MiXCR, with one record for every CDR3 protein. The data hold about 570,000 distinct CDR3 sequences, with around 42% observed a single time. Sequenced input: peripheral blood or thyroid tissue (not recorded which). The receptors derive from an adult woman with Graves' disease, either hyperthyroidism or ophthalmopathy (not recorded which).

V gene TRBV14 combines with J gene TRBJ1-1; D unclear. CDR1 is SGHDN and CDR2 is FVKESK in the germline V gene. V was clipped by 0 bases and J by 0 bases, with 11 bases between them. The CDR3 spans 16 residues. The CDR3 DNA reads TGTGCCAGCAGCCAAGATCTTGGGCAGATGAACACTGAAGCTTTCTTT. Protein product: CASSQDLGQMNTEAFF.

Ten or more counts support this clonotype. The CDR3 coding sequence is TGCGCCAGCAGCCTACGACAGGGAATGGCCGAGCAGTACTTC. Encoded protein: CASSLRQGMAEQYF. This chain joins TRBV5-1 and TRBJ2-7; TRBD1 aligns across 7 bases. The V gene end was trimmed by 4 bases and the J gene end by 6 bases; junction bases not matched to a gene: 10. Germline assignment: CDR1 SGHRS and CDR2 YFSETQ. The CDR3 runs 14 residues.

V is TRBV29-1 and J is TRBJ2-1, with D perhaps matching TRBD2 (6 bases). This CDR3 has 13 amino acids. Germline V gene data show CDR1 as SQVTM and CDR2 as ANQGSEA. Between the trimmed V and J ends, which lost 3 bases and 8 bases, there was a span of 14 bases. The CDR3 DNA reads TGCAGCGTTGAGGAGGGAATCCCGGATGAGCAGTTCTTC. This encodes CSVEEGIPDEQFF.

This clonotype was seen a handful of times. The chain links TRBV30 to TRBJ2-7; either TRBD1 or TRBD2 may supply D (5 bases each). The V end was cut by 3 bases, the J end by 1 base, with 19 bases between. The CDR3 length is 16 residues. The germline V gene has CDR1 GTSNPN and CDR2 SVGIG (reference sequence). CDR3 coding DNA: TGTGCCTGGAGGACGGGGCTGACGATCTTTTCCTACGAGCAGTACTTC. This gives the protein CAWRTGLTIFSYEQYF.

This clonotype has a count of ten or more. The genes are TRBV19 and TRBJ2-2, with D possibly TRBD2 on 6 matching bases. The CDR3 runs 15 residues. Germline V CDR1 and CDR2: LNHDA, SQIVND (reference sequence). Trimming pared 5 bases from V and 2 bases from J, leaving 12 bases between. Written as DNA, the CDR3 is TGTGCCAGTAGTCCTACTAGCCAAAACACCGGGGAGCTGTTTTTT. This sequence encodes CASSPTSQNTGELFF.

The V call is TRBV29-1, the J call TRBJ2-7, with no clear D. CDR1 is SQVTM, CDR2 ANQGSEA, per germline. The V and J ends lost 1 base and 3 bases respectively, with 13 bases between them. The CDR3 totals 14 residues. CDR3 DNA sequence: TGCAGCGTTGAAGGTGGGCAGGCTAACTACGAGCAGTACTTC. It yields the protein CSVEGGQANYEQYF.

Ten or more counts support this clonotype. The chain carries TRBV14 and TRBJ1-5; D may be TRBD1 (5 bases). This CDR3 is 16 amino acids long. Trimming cost V 0 bases and J 6 bases, with 15 bases left between them. Germline CDR1 SGHDN, CDR2 FVKESK. The CDR3 spells CASSQECDSGGQPQHF. In nucleotides, the CDR3 is TGTGCCAGCAGCCAAGAGTGCGACAGCGGAGGTCAGCCCCAGCATTTT.

The CDR3 bases are TGTGCCAGTAGCCCCACCACAGGGGGCGACCAGTACTTC. Translating gives CASSPTTGGDQYF. This chain connects TRBV19 to TRBJ2-5; 9 nucleotides align to TRBD1. After removal of 6 bases from V and 10 bases from J, the junction contained 9 bases not matched to a gene. CDR3 size: 13 residues. Germline CDR1 and CDR2: LNHDA and SQIVND (reference sequence).

The chain joins TRBV7-9 to TRBJ2-5; TRBD1 might be the D (5 bases). Per germline, CDR1 SEHNR and CDR2 FQNEAQ (reference sequence). Trimming stripped 5 bases from V and 2 bases from J, with 9 bases between. This CDR3 has 13 residues. CDR3 nucleotides: TGTGCCAGCAGCAAGACAGAACAAGAGACCCAGTACTTC. Translated, it gives CASSKTEQETQYF.

This clonotype was seen only a few times. This chain links TRBV7-3 with TRBJ2-3; weak D call: TRBD1 (7 bases). Trimming removed 5 bases from V and 4 bases from J, with 16 bases in between. Germline CDR1 SGHTA, CDR2 FQGTGA. This CDR3 is built from 15 residues. CDR3 region: CASSIRGESPDTQYF. In DNA form, the CDR3 reads TGTGCCAGCAGCATCAGGGGGGAGTCCCCAGATACGCAGTATTTT.

The chain combines TRBV10-3 with TRBJ2-7, with TRBD2 matching over 7 bases. The DNA matches TRBJ2-5 better at its end, which makes the J call doubtful. Germline V gives CDR1 ENHRY, CDR2 SYGVKD. The length of the CDR3 is 12 residues. The CDR3 region has the DNA TGTGCGACTAGCCTGGGAGCTGAGACCCAGTACTTC. Protein: CATSLGAETQYF.

This clonotype was counted many times. The chain combines TRBV20-1 with TRBJ1-1; perhaps TRBD1 as D (5 bases). The V end lost 3 bases, the J end lost 0 bases, and 17 bases lay between the germline ends. CDR3 length: 16 residues. Germline lookup yields CDR1 DFQATT and CDR2 SNEGSKA (reference sequence). In DNA, the CDR3 is TGCAGTGCTAGCCCCCCCGTGGGGCAGGTGAACACTGAAGCTTTCTTT. Translated, it gives CSASPPVGQVNTEAFF.

This clonotype was observed at least ten times. V is TRBV10-2 and J is TRBJ1-5; D possibly corresponds to TRBD1 (5 bases). The CDR3 covers 13 residues. V lost 3 bases to trimming and J lost 11 bases, with 14 bases between them. Germline assignment: CDR1 WSHSY and CDR2 SAAADI. CDR3 region: CASSDTGHGAQHF. The CDR3 DNA reads as TGCGCCAGCAGTGATACTGGACACGGGGCCCAGCATTTT.

DNA of the CDR3: TGTGCCAGCAGCCTACGAATCCAGGGCTCTCTTAATTCACCCCTCCACTTT. Translating it yields CASSLRIQGSLNSPLHF. V usage is TRBV6-5 and J usage is TRBJ1-6, with D perhaps matching TRBD1 (5 bases). The CDR3 runs to 17 residues. Germline loops: CDR1 MNHEY, CDR2 SVGAGI. Trimming left V 6 bases short and J 6 bases short, with 21 bases between.

This clonotype was seen repeatedly, ten times or more. This chain joins TRBV4-1 and TRBJ2-7, with no clear D. Trimming took 5 bases from V and 5 from J, leaving 10 bases between them. This CDR3 spans 12 amino acids. The germline V gene encodes CDR1 MGHRA and CDR2 YSYEKL. CDR3 sequence: CASSYSRDEQYF. The CDR3 DNA is TGCGCCAGCAGCTACTCTAGGGACGAGCAGTACTTC.

The rearrangement joins TRBV4-1 to TRBJ1-2; TRBD1 is a possible D gene (6 bases). Germline CDR1 MGHRA, CDR2 YSYEKL. The ends were cut back, 0 bases at V and 2 bases at J, with 16 bases in the middle. The CDR3 loop spans 17 amino acids. The CDR3 reads CASSQEGRGEINYGYTF. The CDR3 bases are TGCGCCAGCAGCCAAGAAGGCAGGGGTGAGATAAACTATGGCTACACCTTC.

The chain combines TRBV2 with TRBJ2-7, with D perhaps matching TRBD2 (5 bases). The V and J ends lost 8 bases and 5 bases respectively, with 13 bases between them. The CDR3 covers 12 residues. Germline CDR1 reads SNHLY; CDR2 reads FYNNEI. The CDR3 sequence is CASQETGDEQYF. The DNA of the CDR3 is TGTGCCAGCCAAGAGACCGGGGACGAGCAGTACTTC.

With respect to this clonotype: This may arise from a read error, as a much more abundant clone is one base away. The gene calls are TRBV6-5 and TRBJ1-2; D gene unclear. CDR3 size: 12 residues. Germline CDR1 and CDR2: MNHEY and SVGAGI. Between the trimmed V and J ends, which lost 8 bases and 11 bases, there was a span of 18 bases. The CDR3 DNA reads TGTGCCAGCGAGAAGAACGTCGCGAGGTACACCTTC. As protein: CASEKNVARYTF.

This clonotype was counted between two and nine times. V usage is TRBV25-1 and J usage is TRBJ1-6; TRBD1 is a possible D gene (5 bases). With 3 bases removed from V and 11 bases from J, the gap between germline ends came to 11 bases. The CDR3 sequence is 13 residues long. The germline V gene encodes CDR1 MGHDK and CDR2 SYGVNS. This CDR3 reads CASSDRVLTPLHF. DNA of the CDR3: TGTGCCAGCAGTGACAGGGTTTTAACACCCCTCCACTTT.

The V call is TRBV2, the J call TRBJ2-5; TRBD2 matches at 14 bases. This CDR3 region has 17 residues. Per the germline V gene, CDR1 is SNHLY and CDR2 is FYNNEI. V was pared by 4 bases and J by 5 bases, with 9 bases of the junction left unmatched. Here the CDR3 DNA reads TGTGCCAGCAGTGCGAGGTCGGGACTAGCGGGAGTTGAGACCCAGTACTTC. It codes for CASSARSGLAGVETQYF.

Many counts were recorded for this clonotype. The chain carries TRBV6-1 and TRBJ1-1; D gene ambiguous. Per the germline V gene, CDR1 is MNHNS and CDR2 is SASEGT. V was shortened by 5 bases and J by 11 bases, with 9 bases between the two germline ends. This CDR3 has 10 residues. Here the CDR3 reads CASSPSRAFF. CDR3 DNA: TGTGCCAGCAGTCCTTCAAGGGCTTTCTTT.

This clonotype occurred many times. The rearrangement uses TRBV6-5 and TRBJ2-5; TRBD1 agrees at 7 bases. J gave up 5 bases and V 6 bases, and 18 bases lay outside the gene matches. The CDR3 contains 17 residues. Germline CDR1 reads MNHEY; CDR2 reads SVGAGI. CDR3 DNA: TGTGCCAGCAGGCCCCAATCCGGGACAGCCTCTCGGGAGACCCAGTACTTC. Its protein is CASRPQSGTASRETQYF.

About this clonotype: At one end the junction does not follow the germline gene, possibly because of a read error. V is TRBV24-1 and J is TRBJ2-5, with unresolved D. Looked up from germline, CDR1 is KGHDR and CDR2 is SFDVKD. This CDR3 comprises 11 residues. CDR3 region: CATRDYRAQYF. CDR3 bases: TGTGCCACCAGGGATTACCGGGCCCAGTACTTC.